The table lists the clone carrying this T cell receptor (beta chain) with many counts. Its specificity is not known. Those patients with uncontrolled infection, other autoimmune disease, pregnancy or lactation were excluded. This sample stems from a study of T cells in Graves' hyperthyroidism and ophthalmopathy. General study results and limits: A model using 13 V-J features told ophthalmopathy apart from stable hyperthyroidism.

Germline V gene data show CDR1 as SGHAT and CDR2 as FQNNGV. This CDR3 is 15 amino acids long. Germline trimming cut 5 bases from V and 2 bases from J; bases unmatched to any gene: 7. TCR beta CDR3 regions were amplified from RNA. A set of HTBI primers served as the primers for a first-round RT-PCR of the TCR CDR3. TCRdb redid the calling of the multiplex PCR reads with MiXCR, one entry per CDR3 protein. The sample has hundreds of thousands of distinct CDR3 sequences; 14% to 15% are singletons. The chain employs TRBV11-2 and TRBJ2-7, with 9 bases that match TRBD1. The sequencing input was blood. The TCR was taken from a man younger than 30 with Graves' ophthalmopathy. CDR3 sequence reads: CASSPGTGRAYEQYF. The CDR3 DNA reads TGTGCCAGCAGCCCCGGGACAGGGCGCGCCTACGAGCAGTACTTC. Complete variable domain (other parts from reference TRBV11-2 and TRBJ2-7): EAGVAQSPRYKIIEKRQSVAFWCNPISGHATLYWYQQILGQGPKLLIQFQNNGVVDDSQLPKDRFSAERLKGVDSTLKIQPAKLEDSAVYLCASSPGTGRAYEQYFGPGTRLTVT.